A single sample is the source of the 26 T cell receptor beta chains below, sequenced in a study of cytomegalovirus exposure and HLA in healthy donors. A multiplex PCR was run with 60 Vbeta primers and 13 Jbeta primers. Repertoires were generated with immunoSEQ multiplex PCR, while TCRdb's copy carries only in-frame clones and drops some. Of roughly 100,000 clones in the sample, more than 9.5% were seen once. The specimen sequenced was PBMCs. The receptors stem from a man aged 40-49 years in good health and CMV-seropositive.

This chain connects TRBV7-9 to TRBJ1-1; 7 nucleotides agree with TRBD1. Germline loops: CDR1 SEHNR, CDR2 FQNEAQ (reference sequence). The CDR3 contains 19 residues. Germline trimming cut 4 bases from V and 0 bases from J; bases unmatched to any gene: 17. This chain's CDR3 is CASSSLGTAQSLMNTEAFF. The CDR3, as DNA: TGTGCCAGCAGCTCCCTCGGGACAGCGCAAAGCCTCATGAACACTGAAGCTTTCTTT.

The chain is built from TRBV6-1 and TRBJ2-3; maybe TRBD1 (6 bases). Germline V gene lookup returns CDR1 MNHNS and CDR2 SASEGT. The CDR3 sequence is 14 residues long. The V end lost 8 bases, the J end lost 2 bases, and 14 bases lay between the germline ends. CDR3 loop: CASSRQDTTDTQYF. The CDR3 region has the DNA TGTGCCAGCTCCCGACAGGACACCACAGATACGCAGTATTTT.

The CDR3 DNA is TGTGCCAGCAGCCGGACAGGGAAAGAGACCCAGTACTTC. Translation: CASSRTGKETQYF. The chain joins TRBV7-9 to TRBJ2-5; TRBD1 matches 8 bases. The CDR3 has 13 residues. Trimming at V came to 5 bases and at J to 3 bases, leaving 2 bases not matched to a gene. Germline V CDR1 and CDR2: SEHNR, FQNEAQ (reference sequence).

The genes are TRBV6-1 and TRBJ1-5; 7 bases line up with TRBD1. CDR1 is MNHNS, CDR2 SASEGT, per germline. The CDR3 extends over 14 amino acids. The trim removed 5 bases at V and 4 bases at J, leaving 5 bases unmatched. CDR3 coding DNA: TGTGCCAGCAGTTCCAGGGGGAGTAATCAGCCCCAGCATTTT. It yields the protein CASSSRGSNQPQHF.

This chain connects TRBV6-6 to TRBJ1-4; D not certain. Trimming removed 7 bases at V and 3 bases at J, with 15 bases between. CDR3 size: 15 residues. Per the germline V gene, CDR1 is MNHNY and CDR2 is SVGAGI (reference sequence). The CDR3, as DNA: TGTGCCAGCACCAAACCCGGTTATCCTAATGAAAAACTGTTTTTT. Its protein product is CASTKPGYPNEKLFF.

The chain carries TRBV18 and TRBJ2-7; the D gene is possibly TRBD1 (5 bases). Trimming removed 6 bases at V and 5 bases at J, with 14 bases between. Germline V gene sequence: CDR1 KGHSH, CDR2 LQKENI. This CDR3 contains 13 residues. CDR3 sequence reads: CASSPTQENEQYF. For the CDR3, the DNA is TGTGCCAGCTCCCCTACACAGGAGAACGAGCAGTACTTC.

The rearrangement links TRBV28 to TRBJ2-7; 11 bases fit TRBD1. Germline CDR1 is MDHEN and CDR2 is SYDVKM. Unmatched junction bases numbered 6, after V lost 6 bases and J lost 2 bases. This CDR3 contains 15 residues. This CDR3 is CASSLPGQGAYEQYF. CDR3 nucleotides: TGTGCCAGCAGCTTACCGGGACAGGGGGCCTACGAGCAGTACTTC.

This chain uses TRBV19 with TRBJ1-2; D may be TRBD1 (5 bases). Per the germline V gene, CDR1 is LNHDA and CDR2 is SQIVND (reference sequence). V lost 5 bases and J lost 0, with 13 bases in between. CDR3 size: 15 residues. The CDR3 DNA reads TGTGCCAGTAGTCGAGGGGAGGCTGCTAACTATGGCTACACCTTC. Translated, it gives CASSRGEAANYGYTF.

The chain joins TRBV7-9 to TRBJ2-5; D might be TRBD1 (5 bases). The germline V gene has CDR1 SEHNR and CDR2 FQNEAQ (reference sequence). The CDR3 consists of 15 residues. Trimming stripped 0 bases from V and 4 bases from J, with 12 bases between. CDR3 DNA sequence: TGTGCCAGCAGCTTAGCGGCAGGGTTCGGAGAGACCCAGTACTTC. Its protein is CASSLAAGFGETQYF.

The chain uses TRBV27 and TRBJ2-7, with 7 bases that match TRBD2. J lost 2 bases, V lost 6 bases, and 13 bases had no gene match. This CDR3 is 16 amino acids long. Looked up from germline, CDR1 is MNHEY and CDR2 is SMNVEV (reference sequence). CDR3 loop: CASRPLGSGKTYEQYF. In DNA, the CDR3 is TGTGCCAGCAGACCCTTGGGGAGCGGGAAGACCTACGAGCAGTACTTC.

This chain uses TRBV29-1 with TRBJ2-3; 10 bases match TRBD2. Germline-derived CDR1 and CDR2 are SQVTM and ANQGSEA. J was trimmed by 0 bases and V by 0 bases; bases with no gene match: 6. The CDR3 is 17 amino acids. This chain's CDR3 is CSVEDGLAGASTDTQYF. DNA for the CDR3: TGCAGCGTTGAAGATGGGCTAGCGGGAGCTAGCACAGATACGCAGTATTTT.

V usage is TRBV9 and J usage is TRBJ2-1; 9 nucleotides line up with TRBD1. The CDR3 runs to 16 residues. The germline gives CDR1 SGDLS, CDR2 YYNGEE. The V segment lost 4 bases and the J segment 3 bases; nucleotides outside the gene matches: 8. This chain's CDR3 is CASSRRPDRGYNEQFF. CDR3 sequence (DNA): TGTGCCAGCAGCCGCAGACCGGACAGGGGCTACAATGAGCAGTTCTTC.

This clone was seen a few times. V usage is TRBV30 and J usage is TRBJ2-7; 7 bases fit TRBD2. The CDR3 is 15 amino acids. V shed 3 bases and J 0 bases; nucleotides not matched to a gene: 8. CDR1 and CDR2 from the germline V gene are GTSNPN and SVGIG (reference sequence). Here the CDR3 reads CAWSGGGTGSYEQYF. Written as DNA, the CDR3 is TGTGCCTGGAGCGGGGGAGGGACCGGCTCCTACGAGCAGTACTTC.

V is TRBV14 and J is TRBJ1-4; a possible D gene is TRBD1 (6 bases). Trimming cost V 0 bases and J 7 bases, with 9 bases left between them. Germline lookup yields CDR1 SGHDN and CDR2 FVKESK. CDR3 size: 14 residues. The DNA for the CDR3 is TGTGCCAGCAGCCAAGAATTACAGGGTGAAAAACTGTTTTTT. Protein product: CASSQELQGEKLFF.

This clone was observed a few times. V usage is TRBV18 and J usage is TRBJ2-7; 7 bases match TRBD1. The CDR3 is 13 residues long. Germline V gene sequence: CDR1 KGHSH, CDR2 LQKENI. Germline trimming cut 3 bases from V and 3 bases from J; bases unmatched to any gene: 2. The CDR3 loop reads CASSPPGGYEQYF. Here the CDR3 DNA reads TGTGCCAGCTCACCTCCAGGGGGCTACGAGCAGTACTTC.

This CDR3 is CAWGPDSSGNTIYF. As DNA, the CDR3 is TGTGCCTGGGGCCCGGACAGCTCTGGAAACACCATATATTTT. This chain joins TRBV30 and TRBJ1-3, with D possibly being TRBD1 (6 bases). V lost 5 bases, J lost 0 bases, and 11 bases lay in between. Germline CDR1 GTSNPN, CDR2 SVGIG (reference sequence). The CDR3 is 14 residues long.

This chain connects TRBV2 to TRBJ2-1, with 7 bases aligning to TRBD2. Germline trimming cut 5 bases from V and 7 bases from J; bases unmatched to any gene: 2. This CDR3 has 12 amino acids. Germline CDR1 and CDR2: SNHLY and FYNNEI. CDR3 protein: CASSRTRNEQFF. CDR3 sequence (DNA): TGTGCCAGCAGTCGGACTAGAAATGAGCAGTTCTTC.

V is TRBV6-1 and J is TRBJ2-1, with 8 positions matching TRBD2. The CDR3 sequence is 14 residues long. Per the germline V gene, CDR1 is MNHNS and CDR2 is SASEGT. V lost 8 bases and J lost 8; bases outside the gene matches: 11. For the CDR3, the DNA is TGTGCCAGCTCGGCGGGAGGCTACTTCTATGAGCAGTTCTTC. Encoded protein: CASSAGGYFYEQFF.

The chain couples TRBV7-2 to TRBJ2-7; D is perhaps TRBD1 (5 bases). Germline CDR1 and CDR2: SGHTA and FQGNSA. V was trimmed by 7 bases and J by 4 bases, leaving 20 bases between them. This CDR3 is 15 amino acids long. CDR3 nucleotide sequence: TGTGCCAGCACCCGGTGGGGCGGAACCACTTACGAGCAGTACTTC. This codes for CASTRWGGTTYEQYF.

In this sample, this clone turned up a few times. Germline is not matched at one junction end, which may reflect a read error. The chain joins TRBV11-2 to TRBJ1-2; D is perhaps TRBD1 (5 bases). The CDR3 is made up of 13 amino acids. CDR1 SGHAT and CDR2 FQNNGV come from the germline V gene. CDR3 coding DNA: TGTGCCAGCAGCCTAGACAGTAACTATGGCTACACCTTC. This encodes CASSLDSNYGYTF. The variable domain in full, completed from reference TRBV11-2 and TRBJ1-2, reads EAGVAQSPRYKIIEKRQSVAFWCNPISGHATLYWYQQILGQGPKLLIQFQNNGVVDDSQLPKDRFSAERLKGVDSTLKIQPAKLEDSAVYLCASSLDSNYGYTFGSGTRLTVV.

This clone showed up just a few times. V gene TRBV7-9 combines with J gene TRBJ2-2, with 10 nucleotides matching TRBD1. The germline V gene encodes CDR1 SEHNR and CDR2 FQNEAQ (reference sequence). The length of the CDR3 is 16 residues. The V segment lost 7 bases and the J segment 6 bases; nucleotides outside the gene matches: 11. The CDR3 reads CASNRPRDRGPGELFF. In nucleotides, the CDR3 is TGTGCCAGCAACCGTCCCCGGGACAGGGGACCCGGGGAGCTGTTTTTT.

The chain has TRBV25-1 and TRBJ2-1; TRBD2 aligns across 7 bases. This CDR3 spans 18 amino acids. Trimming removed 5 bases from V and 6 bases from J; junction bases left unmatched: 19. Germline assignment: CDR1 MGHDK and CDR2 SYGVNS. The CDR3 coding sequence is TGTGCCAGCAGTCTACTTGGGGAGGGCCATACATCCGCCAATGAGCAGTTCTTC. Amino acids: CASSLLGEGHTSANEQFF.

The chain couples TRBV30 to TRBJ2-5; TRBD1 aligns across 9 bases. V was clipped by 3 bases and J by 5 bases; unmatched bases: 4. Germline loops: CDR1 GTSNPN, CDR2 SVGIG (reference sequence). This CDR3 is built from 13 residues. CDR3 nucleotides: TGTGCCTGGAGCCGACAGGGGGGGGAGACCCAGTACTTC. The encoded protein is CAWSRQGGETQYF.

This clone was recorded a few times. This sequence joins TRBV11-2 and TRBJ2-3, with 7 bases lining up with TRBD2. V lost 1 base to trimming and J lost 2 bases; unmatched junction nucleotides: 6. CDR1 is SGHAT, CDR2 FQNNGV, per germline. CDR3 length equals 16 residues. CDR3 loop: CASSLGASGFTDTQYF. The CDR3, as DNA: TGTGCCAGCAGCTTAGGAGCTAGCGGATTCACAGATACGCAGTATTTT.

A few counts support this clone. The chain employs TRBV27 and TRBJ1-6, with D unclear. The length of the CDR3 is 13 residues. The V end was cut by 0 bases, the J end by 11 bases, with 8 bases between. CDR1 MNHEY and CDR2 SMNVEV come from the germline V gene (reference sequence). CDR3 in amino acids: CASSLSYGAPLHF. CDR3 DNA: TGTGCCAGCAGTTTATCGTACGGAGCACCCCTCCACTTT.

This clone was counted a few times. CDR3: CASSLGGGGPYEQYF. In DNA form, the CDR3 reads TGTGCCAGCAGCTTAGGGGGCGGGGGCCCCTACGAGCAGTACTTC. This rearrangement joins TRBV7-7 to TRBJ2-7; perhaps TRBD2 as D (7 bases). Trimming cost V 1 base and J 2 bases, with 12 bases left between them. The CDR3 is made up of 15 amino acids. Germline V lookup: CDR1 SSHAT, CDR2 FNYEAQ (reference sequence).